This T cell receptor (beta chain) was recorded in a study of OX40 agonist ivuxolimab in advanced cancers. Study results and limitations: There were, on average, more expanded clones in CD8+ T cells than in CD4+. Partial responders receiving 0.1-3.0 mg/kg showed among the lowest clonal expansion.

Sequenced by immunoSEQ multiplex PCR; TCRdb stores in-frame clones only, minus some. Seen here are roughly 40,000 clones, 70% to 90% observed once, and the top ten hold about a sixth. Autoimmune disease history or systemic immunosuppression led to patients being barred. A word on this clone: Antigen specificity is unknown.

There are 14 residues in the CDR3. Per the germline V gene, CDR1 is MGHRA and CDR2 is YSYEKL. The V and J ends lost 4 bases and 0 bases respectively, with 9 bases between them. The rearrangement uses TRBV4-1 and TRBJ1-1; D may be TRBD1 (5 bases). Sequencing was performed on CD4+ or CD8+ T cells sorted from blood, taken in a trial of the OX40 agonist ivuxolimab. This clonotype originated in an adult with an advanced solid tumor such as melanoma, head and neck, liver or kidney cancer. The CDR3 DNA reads TGCGCCAGCAGCCCCGCGACAGTGAACACTGAAGCTTTCTTT. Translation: CASSPATVNTEAFF.